Listed here are 15 T cell receptor beta chains from one sample, sequenced in a study of T cells expressing NK-cell markers. TCRdb reanalyzed the 5' RACE reads and collapses them to one entry per CDR3 protein, without DNA. Its table lists hundreds of thousands of distinct CDR3 sequences. Sample: blood T cells: a sorted CD56 or NKG2C T cell subset, CD4+ or CD8+ T cells, or bulk PBMC T cells (not recorded which). These receptors were collected from a woman aged 18 to 75 in good health.

V gene TRBV5-4 combines with J gene TRBJ2-1; no DNA is available, so the TRBD2 call from TCRdb remains unchecked. Germline CDR1 is SGHNT and CDR2 is YYREEE (reference sequence). The CDR3 consists of 15 residues. The CDR3 region is CASSFWSGGMNEQFF.

The chain recombines TRBV25-1 with TRBJ2-1. This CDR3 has 14 amino acids. CDR1 is MGHDK, CDR2 SYGVNS, per germline. The CDR3: CASSPRFSYNEQFF.

V and J are TRBV24-1 and TRBJ1-3; TCRdb returns TRBD1, unconfirmable since there is no DNA. The length of the CDR3 is 17 residues. Germline V gene data show CDR1 as KGHDR and CDR2 as SFDVKD. CDR3 loop: CATSDRDLSYSGNTIYF.

The V call is TRBV20-1, the J call TRBJ2-7. Germline V lookup: CDR1 DFQATT, CDR2 SNEGSKA (reference sequence). The CDR3 consists of 12 residues. The CDR3 is CSAREGSYEQYF.

The chain combines TRBV12-3 or TRBV12-4 with TRBJ2-1; TCRdb's assignment of TRBD1 cannot be checked, as there is no DNA. The CDR3 consists of 17 residues. The CDR3 reads CASSFRSPGRSYNEQFF.

The gene calls are TRBV7-7 and TRBJ2-3; TCRdb proposes TRBD2, but this gene call is untestable without DNA. The CDR3 is made up of 16 amino acids. CDR1 and CDR2 (germline): SSHAT, FNYEAQ (reference sequence). The chain's CDR3 is CASSTGLAGSGDTQYF. Together with reference TRBV7-7 and TRBJ2-3, the CDR3 gives the full variable domain: GAGVSQSPRYKVTKRGQDVTLRCDPISSHATLYWYQQALGQGPEFLTYFNYEAQPDKSGLPSDRFSAERPEGSISTLTIQRTEQRDSAMYRCASSTGLAGSGDTQYFGPGTRLTVL.

This chain joins TRBV5-1 and TRBJ1-1. The CDR3 is made up of 14 amino acids. Per germline, CDR1 SGHRS and CDR2 YFSETQ. Here the CDR3 reads CASSFGRTNTEAFF.

The V and J genes are TRBV20-1 and TRBJ2-7; TCRdb gives TRBD1 as the D gene, but with no DNA this cannot be confirmed. The germline V gene has CDR1 DFQATT and CDR2 SNEGSKA (reference sequence). This CDR3 has 16 residues. The CDR3 reads CSARGTGRDPSYEQYF.

This sequence joins TRBV27 and TRBJ2-3. The germline gives CDR1 MNHEY, CDR2 SMNVEV (reference sequence). This CDR3 is 16 amino acids long. This CDR3 is CASSLRLSRGEDTQYF.

This rearrangement joins TRBV12-3 or TRBV12-4 to TRBJ2-3; TCRdb's assignment of TRBD1 cannot be checked, as there is no DNA. The CDR3 extends over 15 amino acids. The CDR3: CASRTTGELTDTQYF.

The chain is built from TRBV12-3 or TRBV12-4 and TRBJ2-1. This CDR3 contains 14 residues. The CDR3 loop is CASSPELRHNEQFF.

This chain links TRBV6-1 with TRBJ1-2; the D call from TCRdb, TRBD1, cannot be confirmed without DNA. This CDR3 comprises 15 residues. Germline V lookup: CDR1 MNHNS, CDR2 SASEGT. The chain's CDR3 is CASSEGTGGLYGYTF.

CDR3 sequence: CASSQEDSSGNTIYF. The chain uses TRBV4-2 and TRBJ1-3. The germline V gene has CDR1 LGHNA and CDR2 YNFKEQ. The CDR3 is 15 amino acids.

The V gene is TRBV12-3 or TRBV12-4, the J gene TRBJ1-6; as DNA is missing, the TRBD1 call by TCRdb cannot be tested. The CDR3 sequence is 16 residues long. The CDR3 sequence: CASSPGPSSYNSPLHF.

The chain couples TRBV7-2 to TRBJ2-1; TCRdb indicates TRBD2, and absent DNA this call remains unverified. The CDR3 length is 15 residues. CDR1 is SGHTA and CDR2 is FQGNSA in the germline V gene. Here the CDR3 reads CASSLAAGGPDEQFF. The full variable domain, with the rest looked up from reference TRBV7-2 and TRBJ2-1, is GAGVSQSPSNKVTEKGKDVELRCDPISGHTALYWYRQSLGQGLEFLIYFQGNSAPDKSGLPSDRFSAERTGGSVSTLTIQRTQQEDSAVYLCASSLAAGGPDEQFFGPGTRLTVL.